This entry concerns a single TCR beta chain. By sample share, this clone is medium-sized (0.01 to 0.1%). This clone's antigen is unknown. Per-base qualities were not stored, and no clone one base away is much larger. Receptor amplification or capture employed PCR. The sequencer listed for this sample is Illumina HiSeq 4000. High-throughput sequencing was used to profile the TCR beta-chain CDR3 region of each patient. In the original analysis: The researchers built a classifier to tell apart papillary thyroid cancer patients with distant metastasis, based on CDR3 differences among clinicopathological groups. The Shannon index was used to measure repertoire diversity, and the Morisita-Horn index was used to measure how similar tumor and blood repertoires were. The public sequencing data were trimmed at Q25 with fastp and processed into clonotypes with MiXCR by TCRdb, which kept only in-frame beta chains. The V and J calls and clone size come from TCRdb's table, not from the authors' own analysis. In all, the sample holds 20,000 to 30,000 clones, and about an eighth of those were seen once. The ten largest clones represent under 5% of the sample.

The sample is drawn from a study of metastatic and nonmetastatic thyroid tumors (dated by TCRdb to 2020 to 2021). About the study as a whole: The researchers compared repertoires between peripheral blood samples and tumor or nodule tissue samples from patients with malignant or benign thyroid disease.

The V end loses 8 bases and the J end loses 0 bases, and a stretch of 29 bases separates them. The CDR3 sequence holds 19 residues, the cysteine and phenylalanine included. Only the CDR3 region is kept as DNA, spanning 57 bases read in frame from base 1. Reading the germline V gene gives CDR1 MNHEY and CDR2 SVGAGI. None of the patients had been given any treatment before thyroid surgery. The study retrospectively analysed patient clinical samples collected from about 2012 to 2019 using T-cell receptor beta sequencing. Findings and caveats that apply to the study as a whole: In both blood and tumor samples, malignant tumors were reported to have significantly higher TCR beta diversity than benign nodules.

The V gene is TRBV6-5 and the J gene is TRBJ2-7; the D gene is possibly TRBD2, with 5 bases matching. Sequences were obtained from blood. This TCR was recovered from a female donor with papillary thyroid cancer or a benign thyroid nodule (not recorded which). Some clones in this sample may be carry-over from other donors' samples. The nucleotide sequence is TGTGCCAGCCTGCCCGAAAGGATAGCGTCCGACGTTCCCTCCTACGAGCAGTACTTC. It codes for CASLPERIASDVPSYEQYF.